Listed here is a single T cell receptor (beta chain). This entry belongs to a study of T cell changes during pregnancy in multiple sclerosis. Profiled with immunoSEQ multiplex PCR; TCRdb holds only in-frame clones, not every one. The sample lists some 81,000 clones, around nine tenths occurring once. The CDR3 length is 15 residues. Germline-derived CDR1 and CDR2 are MNHEY and SMNVEV (reference sequence). V was pared by 5 bases and J by 6 bases, with 7 bases of the junction left unmatched. The chain carries TRBV27 and TRBJ1-5, with TRBD1 matching 10 bases. This specimen consisted of peripheral blood, obtained before pregnancy. The sequence came from a female donor with multiple sclerosis, enrolled in a pregnancy study. The CDR3 sequence is CASSPRQGAAQPQHF. CDR3 in DNA: TGTGCCAGCAGTCCTAGACAGGGGGCGGCTCAGCCCCAGCATTTT.